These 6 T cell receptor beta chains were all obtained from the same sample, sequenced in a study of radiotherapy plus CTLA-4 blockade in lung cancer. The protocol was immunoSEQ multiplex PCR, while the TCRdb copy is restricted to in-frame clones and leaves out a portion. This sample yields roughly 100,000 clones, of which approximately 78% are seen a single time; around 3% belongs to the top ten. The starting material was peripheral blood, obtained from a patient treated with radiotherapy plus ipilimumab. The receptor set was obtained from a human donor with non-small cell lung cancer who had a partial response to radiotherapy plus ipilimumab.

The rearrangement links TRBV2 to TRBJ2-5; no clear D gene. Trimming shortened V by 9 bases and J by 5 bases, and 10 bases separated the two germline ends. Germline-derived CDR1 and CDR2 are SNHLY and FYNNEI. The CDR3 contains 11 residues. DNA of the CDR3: TGTGCCAGTCAGGTATGGGAGACCCAGTACTTC. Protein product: CASQVWETQYF.

The CDR3 coding sequence is TGTGCCAGCAGTTACGCCCCTGGAGTTAACTACGAGCAGTACTTC. Amino acid sequence: CASSYAPGVNYEQYF. The chain is built from TRBV6-5 and TRBJ2-7, with unresolved D. Germline-derived CDR1 and CDR2 are MNHEY and SVGAGI. The CDR3 is made up of 15 amino acids. Between the trimmed V and J ends, which lost 2 bases and 3 bases, there was a span of 14 bases.

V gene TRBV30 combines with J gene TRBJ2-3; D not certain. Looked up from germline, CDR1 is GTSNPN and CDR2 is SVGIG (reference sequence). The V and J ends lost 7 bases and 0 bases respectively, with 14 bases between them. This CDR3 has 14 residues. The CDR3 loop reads CASTFRASTDTQYF. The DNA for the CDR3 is TGTGCCTCTACCTTTAGAGCTAGCACAGATACGCAGTATTTT. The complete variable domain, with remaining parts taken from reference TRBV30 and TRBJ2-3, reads SQTIHQWPATLVQPVGSPLSLECTVEGTSNPNLYWYRQAAGRGLQLLFYSVGIGQISSEVPQNLSASRPQDRQFILSSKKLLLSDSGFYLCASTFRASTDTQYFGPGTRLTVL.

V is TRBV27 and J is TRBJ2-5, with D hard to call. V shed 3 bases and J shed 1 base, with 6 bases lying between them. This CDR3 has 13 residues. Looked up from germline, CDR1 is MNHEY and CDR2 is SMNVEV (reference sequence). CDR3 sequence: CASSLYSQETQYF. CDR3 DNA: TGTGCCAGCAGTTTGTACAGCCAAGAGACCCAGTACTTC.

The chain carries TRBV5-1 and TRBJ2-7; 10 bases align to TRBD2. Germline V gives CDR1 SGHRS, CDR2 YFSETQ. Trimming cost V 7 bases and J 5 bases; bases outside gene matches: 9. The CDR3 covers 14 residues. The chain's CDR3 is CASSASGRIDEQYF. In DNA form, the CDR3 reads TGCGCCAGCTCCGCTAGCGGGAGAATCGACGAGCAGTACTTC. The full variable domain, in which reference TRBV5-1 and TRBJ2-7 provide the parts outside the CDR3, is KAGVTQTPRYLIKTRGQQVTLSCSPISGHRSVSWYQQTPGQGLQFLFEYFSETQRNKGNFPGRFSGRQFSNSRSEMNVSTLELGDSALYLCASSASGRIDEQYFGPGTRLTVT.

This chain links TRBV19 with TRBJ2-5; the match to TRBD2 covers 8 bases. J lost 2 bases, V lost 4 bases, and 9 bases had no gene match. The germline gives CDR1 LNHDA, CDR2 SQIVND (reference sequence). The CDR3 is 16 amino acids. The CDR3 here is CASSTSGLGGQETQYF. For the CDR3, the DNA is TGTGCCAGTAGTACCTCGGGACTAGGCGGACAAGAGACCCAGTACTTC.